Sequencing of this TCR beta chain was carried out in a study of graft-versus-host responses after intestinal transplantation. Sequenced by immunoSEQ multiplex PCR; TCRdb stores in-frame clones only, minus some. The repertoire holds approximately 74,000 clones, with around 93% as singletons. The junction had 10 bases not matched to a gene; V was cut back by 2 bases and J by 9 bases. From germline, CDR1 is MRHNA and CDR2 SNTAGT. This CDR3 is built from 15 residues. The sample consisted of PBMCs, taken 98 days after intestinal transplantation. This sequence originates from a human patient who received an intestinal transplant, so some T cells may come from the graft donor. The rearrangement links TRBV6-4 to TRBJ2-1; 7 bases agree with TRBD1. CDR3 nucleotides: TGTGCCAGCAGTGACCTGGCAGGGGGTATGGGTGAGCAGTTCTTC. Protein: CASSDLAGGMGEQFF.